This TCR beta chain was identified during a study of pediatric ulcerative colitis. Study outcomes and limitations: Ulcerative colitis patients shared more blood-rectal clones than controls.

With respect to this clone: Its antigen is undetermined.

Sequencing depth was up to 500,000 reads per sample. The repertoire was sequenced with immunoSEQ multiplex PCR; TCRdb's copy has only in-frame clones and lacks some. This table has 44,000 or so clones, 78% appearing once. During colonoscopy, one to two rectal pinch biopsies were collected. This CDR3 spans 15 amino acids. V was shortened by 5 bases and J by 2 bases, with 15 bases between the two germline ends. Germline CDR1 is MNHEY and CDR2 is SVGAGI. The chain carries TRBV6-5 and TRBJ1-2; D possibly corresponds to TRBD1 (5 bases). The material sequenced was gut tissue. The source is a girl aged 10-17 years with moderate ulcerative colitis. The CDR3 sequence: CASSRERGANYGYTF. The CDR3 bases are TGTGCCAGCAGTCGGGAGAGGGGCGCGAACTATGGCTACACCTTC.